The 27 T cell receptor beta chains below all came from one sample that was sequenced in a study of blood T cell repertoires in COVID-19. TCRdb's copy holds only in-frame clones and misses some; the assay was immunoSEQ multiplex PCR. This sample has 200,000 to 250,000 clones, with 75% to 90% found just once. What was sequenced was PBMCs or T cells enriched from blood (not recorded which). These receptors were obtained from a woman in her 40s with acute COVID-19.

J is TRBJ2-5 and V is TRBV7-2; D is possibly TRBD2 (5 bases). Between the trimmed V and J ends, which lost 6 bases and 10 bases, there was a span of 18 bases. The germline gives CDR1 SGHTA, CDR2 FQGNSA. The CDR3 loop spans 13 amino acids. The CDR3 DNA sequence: TGTGCCAGCAGGGGTCCTGGGGAGAGGGTCCAGTACTTC. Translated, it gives CASRGPGERVQYF. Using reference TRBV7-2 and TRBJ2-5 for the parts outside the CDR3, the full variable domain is GAGVSQSPSNKVTEKGKDVELRCDPISGHTALYWYRQSLGQGLEFLIYFQGNSAPDKSGLPSDRFSAERTGGSVSTLTIQRTQQEDSAVYLCASRGPGERVQYFGPGTRLLVL.

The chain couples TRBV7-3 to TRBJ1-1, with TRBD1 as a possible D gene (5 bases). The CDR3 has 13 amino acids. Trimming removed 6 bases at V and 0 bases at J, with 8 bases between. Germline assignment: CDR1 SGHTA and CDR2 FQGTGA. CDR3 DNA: TGTGCCAGCAGTAACAGGATGAACACTGAAGCTTTCTTT. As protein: CASSNRMNTEAFF.

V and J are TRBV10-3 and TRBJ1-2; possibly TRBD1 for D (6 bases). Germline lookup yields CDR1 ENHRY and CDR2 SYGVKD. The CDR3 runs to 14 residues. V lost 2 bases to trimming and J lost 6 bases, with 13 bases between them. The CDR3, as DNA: TGTGCCATCAGTGAGATATCGGGGGGCAATGGCTACACCTTC. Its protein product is CAISEISGGNGYTF.

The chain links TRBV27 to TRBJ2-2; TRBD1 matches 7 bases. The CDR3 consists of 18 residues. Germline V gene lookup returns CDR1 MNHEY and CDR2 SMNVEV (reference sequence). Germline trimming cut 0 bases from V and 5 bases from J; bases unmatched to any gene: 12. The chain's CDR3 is CASSLSINEGARTGELFF. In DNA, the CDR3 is TGTGCCAGCAGTTTATCGATAAATGAGGGGGCGAGGACCGGGGAGCTGTTTTTT.

The CDR3 sequence: CASSQSRDQPQHF. The DNA of the CDR3 is TGCGCCAGCAGCCAGAGCAGGGATCAGCCCCAGCATTTT. This chain links TRBV4-1 with TRBJ1-5, with D possibly being TRBD1 (5 bases). V lost 3 bases and J lost 5, with 8 bases in between. CDR1 is MGHRA, CDR2 YSYEKL, per germline. The CDR3 sequence is 13 residues long.

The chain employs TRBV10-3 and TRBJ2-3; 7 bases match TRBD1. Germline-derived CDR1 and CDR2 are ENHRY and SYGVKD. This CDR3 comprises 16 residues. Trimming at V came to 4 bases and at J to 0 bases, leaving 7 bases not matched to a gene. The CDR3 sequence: CAISGKQGTSTDTQYF. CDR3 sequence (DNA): TGTGCCATCAGTGGAAAACAGGGGACCAGCACAGATACGCAGTATTTT.

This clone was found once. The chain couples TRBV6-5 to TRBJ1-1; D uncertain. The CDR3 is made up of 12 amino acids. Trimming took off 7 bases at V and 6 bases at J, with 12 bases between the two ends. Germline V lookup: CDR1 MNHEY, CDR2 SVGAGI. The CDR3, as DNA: TGTGCCAGCAAGGTAGCTGATTCTGAAGCTTTCTTT. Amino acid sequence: CASKVADSEAFF.

Here the CDR3 reads CASSLGQVYNEQFF. The CDR3 coding sequence is TGTGCCAGCAGCTTGGGGCAGGTGTACAATGAGCAGTTCTTC. V usage is TRBV5-8 and J usage is TRBJ2-1; D not certain. There are 14 residues in the CDR3. The V end lost 0 bases, the J end lost 4 bases, and 8 bases lay between the germline ends. Germline CDR1 is SGHTS and CDR2 is YDEGEE.

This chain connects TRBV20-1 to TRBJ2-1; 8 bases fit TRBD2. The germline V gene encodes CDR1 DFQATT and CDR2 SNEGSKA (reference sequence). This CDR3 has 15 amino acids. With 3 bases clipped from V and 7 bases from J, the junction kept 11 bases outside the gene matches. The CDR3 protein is CSASQRGRVRNEQFF. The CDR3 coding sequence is TGCAGTGCTAGTCAGCGGGGGCGAGTGAGGAATGAGCAGTTCTTC.

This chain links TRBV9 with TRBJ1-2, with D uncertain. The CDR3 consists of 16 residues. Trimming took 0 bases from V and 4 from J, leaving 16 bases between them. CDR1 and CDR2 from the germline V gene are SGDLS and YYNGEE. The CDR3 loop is CASSVDVGLTTYGYTF. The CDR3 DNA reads TGTGCCAGCAGCGTAGATGTGGGCCTAACCACCTATGGCTACACCTTC.

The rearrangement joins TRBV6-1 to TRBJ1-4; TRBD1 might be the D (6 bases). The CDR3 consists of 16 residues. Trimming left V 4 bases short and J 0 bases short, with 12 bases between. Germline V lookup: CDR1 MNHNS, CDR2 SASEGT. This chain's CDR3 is CASSGTGWATNEKLFF. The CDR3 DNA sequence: TGTGCCAGCAGTGGCACAGGGTGGGCAACTAATGAAAAACTGTTTTTT.

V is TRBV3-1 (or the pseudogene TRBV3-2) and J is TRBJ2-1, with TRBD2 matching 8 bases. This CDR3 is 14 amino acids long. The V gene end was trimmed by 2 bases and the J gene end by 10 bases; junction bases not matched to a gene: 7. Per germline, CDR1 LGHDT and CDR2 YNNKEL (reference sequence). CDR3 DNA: TGTGCCAGCAGCCAACGGGGGGGACCTGGGGAGCAGTTCTTC. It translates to CASSQRGGPGEQFF.

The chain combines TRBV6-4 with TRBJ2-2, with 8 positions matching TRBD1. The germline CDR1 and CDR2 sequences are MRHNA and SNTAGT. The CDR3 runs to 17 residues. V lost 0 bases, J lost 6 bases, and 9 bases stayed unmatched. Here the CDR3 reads CASSDSTGRGLSGELFF. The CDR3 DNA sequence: TGTGCCAGCAGTGACTCGACTGGCAGGGGGCTTTCCGGGGAGCTGTTTTTT.

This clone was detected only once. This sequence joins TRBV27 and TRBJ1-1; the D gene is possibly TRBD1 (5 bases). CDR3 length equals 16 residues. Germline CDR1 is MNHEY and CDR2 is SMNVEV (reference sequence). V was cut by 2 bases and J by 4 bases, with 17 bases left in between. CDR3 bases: TGTGCCAGCAGTTTAAGGCGGCCGGGGGATGGCACTGAAGCTTTCTTT. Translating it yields CASSLRRPGDGTEAFF.

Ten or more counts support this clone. The CDR3 spells CASSESHGRAISQGYTF. DNA for the CDR3: TGTGCCAGCAGTGAATCGCACGGGAGGGCCATAAGTCAAGGCTACACCTTC. V and J are TRBV6-1 and TRBJ1-2; D uncertain. CDR1 and CDR2 from the germline V gene are MNHNS and SASEGT. The CDR3 extends over 17 amino acids. With 2 bases removed from V and 8 bases from J, the gap between germline ends came to 24 bases.

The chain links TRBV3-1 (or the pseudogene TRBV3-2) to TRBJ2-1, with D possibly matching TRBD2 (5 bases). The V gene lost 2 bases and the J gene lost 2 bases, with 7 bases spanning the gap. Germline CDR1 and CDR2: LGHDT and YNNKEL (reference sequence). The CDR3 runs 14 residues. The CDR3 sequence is CASSQWRAYNEQFF. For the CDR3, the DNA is TGTGCCAGCAGCCAATGGCGGGCCTACAATGAGCAGTTCTTC.

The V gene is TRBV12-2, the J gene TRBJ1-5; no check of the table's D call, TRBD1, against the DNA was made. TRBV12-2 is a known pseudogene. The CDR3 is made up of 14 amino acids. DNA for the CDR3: TGTGCAAGTCGCTCCTGGACAGGGTATCAGCCCCAGCATTTT. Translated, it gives CASRSWTGYQPQHF.

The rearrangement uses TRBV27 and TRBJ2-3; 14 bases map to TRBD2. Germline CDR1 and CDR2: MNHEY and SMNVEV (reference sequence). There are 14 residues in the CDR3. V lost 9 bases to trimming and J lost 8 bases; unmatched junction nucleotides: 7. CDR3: CASTTSGGAGTQYF. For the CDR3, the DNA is TGTGCCAGTACGACTAGCGGGGGGGCGGGTACGCAGTATTTT.

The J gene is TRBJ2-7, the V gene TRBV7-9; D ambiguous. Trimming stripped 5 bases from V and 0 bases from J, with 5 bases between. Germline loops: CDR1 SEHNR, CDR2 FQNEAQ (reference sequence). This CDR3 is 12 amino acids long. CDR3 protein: CASSPSSYEQYF. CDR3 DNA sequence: TGTGCCAGCAGCCCCTCCTCCTACGAGCAGTACTTC.

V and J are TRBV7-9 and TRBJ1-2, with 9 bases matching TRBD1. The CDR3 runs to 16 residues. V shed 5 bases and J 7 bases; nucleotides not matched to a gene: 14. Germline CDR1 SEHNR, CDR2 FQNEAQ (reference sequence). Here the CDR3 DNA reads TGTGCCAGCAGCCCCCCAGGCCCGGGACAGGGCTCTGGCTACACCTTC. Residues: CASSPPGPGQGSGYTF.

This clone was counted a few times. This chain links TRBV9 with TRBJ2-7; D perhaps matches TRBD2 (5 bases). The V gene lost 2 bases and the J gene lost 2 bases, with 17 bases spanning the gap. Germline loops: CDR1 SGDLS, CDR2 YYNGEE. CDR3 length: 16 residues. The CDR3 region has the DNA TGTGCCAGCAGCGTTCTCCCGGACTCGCGAACCTACGAGCAGTACTTC. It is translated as CASSVLPDSRTYEQYF.

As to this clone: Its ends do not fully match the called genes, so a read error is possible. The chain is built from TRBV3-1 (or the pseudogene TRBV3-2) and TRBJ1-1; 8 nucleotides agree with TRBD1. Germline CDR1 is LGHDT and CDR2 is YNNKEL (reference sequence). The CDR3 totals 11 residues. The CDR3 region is CASSQGSWTGF. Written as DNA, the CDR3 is TGTGCCAGCAGCCAAGGGTCTTGGACAGGGTTT.

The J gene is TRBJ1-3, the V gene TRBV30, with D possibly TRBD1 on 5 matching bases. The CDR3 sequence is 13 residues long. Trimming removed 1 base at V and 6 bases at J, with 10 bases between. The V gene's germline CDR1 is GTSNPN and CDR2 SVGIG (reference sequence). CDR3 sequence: CAWSGTMSNTIYF. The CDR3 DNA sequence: TGTGCCTGGAGTGGGACAATGTCAAACACCATATATTTT.

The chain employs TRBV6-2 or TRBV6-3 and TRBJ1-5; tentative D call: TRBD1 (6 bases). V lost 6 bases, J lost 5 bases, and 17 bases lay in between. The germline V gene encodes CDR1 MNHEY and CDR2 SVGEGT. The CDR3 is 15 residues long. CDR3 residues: CASSILAGGYQPQHF. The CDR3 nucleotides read TGTGCCAGCAGCATTCTGGCGGGGGGCTATCAGCCCCAGCATTTT.

CDR3 amino acids: CASSELSRQEGDTQYF. CDR3 nucleotide sequence: TGTGCCAGCAGTGAGCTCAGTCGGCAGGAGGGAGATACGCAGTATTTT. The chain combines TRBV25-1 with TRBJ2-3, with a possible D match to TRBD2 (6 bases). The germline V and J ends were trimmed by 3 bases and 5 bases, with 18 bases remaining between them. Germline V gene sequence: CDR1 MGHDK, CDR2 SYGVNS. The CDR3 has 16 residues. Full variable domain (remainder filled in from reference TRBV25-1 and TRBJ2-3): EADIYQTPRYLVIGTGKKITLECSQTMGHDKMYWYQQDPGMELHLIHYSYGVNSTEKGDLSSESTVSRIRTEHFPLTLESARPSHTSQYLCASSELSRQEGDTQYFGPGTRLTVL.

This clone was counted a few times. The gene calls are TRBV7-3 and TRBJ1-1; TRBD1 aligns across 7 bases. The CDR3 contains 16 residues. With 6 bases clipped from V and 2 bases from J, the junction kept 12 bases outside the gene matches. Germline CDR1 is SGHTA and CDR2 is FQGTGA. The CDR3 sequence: CASSSSGGGRNTEAFF. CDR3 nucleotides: TGTGCCAGCAGTTCGTCAGGGGGAGGCCGAAACACTGAAGCTTTCTTT.

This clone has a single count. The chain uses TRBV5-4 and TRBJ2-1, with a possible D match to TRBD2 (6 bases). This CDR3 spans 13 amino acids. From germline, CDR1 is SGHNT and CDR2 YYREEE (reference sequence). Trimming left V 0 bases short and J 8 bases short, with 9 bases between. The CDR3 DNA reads TGTGCCAGCAGCTTGGTAGGAGGGGATGAGCAGTTCTTC. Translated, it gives CASSLVGGDEQFF.